This entry lists 2 T cell receptor beta chains sequenced from one sample in a study of type 1 and type 2 diabetes patients. Amplification started from genomic DNA. Multiplex PCR with 30 forward and 13 reverse primers amplified the TCR beta CDR3. TCRdb re-called the multiplex PCR reads through MiXCR, storing one row per CDR3 protein. The sample lists 270,000 or so distinct CDR3 sequences, more than 40% seen once, with around 15% in the top ten. The sequenced sample consisted of peripheral blood mononuclear cells (PBMCs). All receptors derive from a man aged 18 to 35 with type 2 diabetes.

For this clonotype: The germline gene is not matched at one end of the junction; a read error may be the cause. The gene calls are TRBV5-4 and TRBJ2-5; 8 bases align to TRBD2. The CDR3 sequence is 16 residues long. Germline CDR1 and CDR2: SGHNT and YYREEE (reference sequence). The CDR3 loop is CASSLRRGAPSGREYF. The DNA for the CDR3 is TGTGCCAGCAGCTTGAGGCGGGGGGCTCCTTCGGGTCGGGAGTATTTT. Based on the CDR3 plus reference TRBV5-4 and TRBJ2-5, the full variable domain is ETGVTQSPTHLIKTRGQQVTLRCSSQSGHNTVSWYQQALGQGPQFIFQYYREEENGRGNFPPRFSGLQFPNYSSELNVNALELDDSALYLCASSLRRGAPSGREYFGPGTRLLVL.

The rearrangement uses TRBV19 and TRBJ1-1, with TRBD1 identical over 7 bases. In germline, CDR1 is LNHDA, CDR2 SQIVND (reference sequence). The CDR3 length is 14 residues. V lost 3 bases to trimming and J lost 10 bases; unmatched junction nucleotides: 11. The CDR3 loop is CASSMMTGIGGAFF. The CDR3 region has the DNA TGTGCCAGTAGTATGATGACAGGGATTGGCGGAGCTTTCTTT.